This T cell receptor (beta chain) comes out of a study of OX40 agonist ivuxolimab in advanced cancers. Looking at the study overall: An anti-OX40 (CD134) antibody with agonistic activity, ivuxolimab, was administered to patients.

On this clone itself: Its antigen is not known.

The repertoire was sequenced with immunoSEQ multiplex PCR; TCRdb's copy has only in-frame clones and lacks some. The repertoire holds tens of thousands of clones, more than 85% seen once, with 0.55% to 0.7% in the top ten. Notes on the study in general: The antigens recognized by the expanded peripheral T cells, that is their antigen specificity, were not determined. On average, CD8+ T cells showed a greater number of expanded clones than CD4+.

This clonotype originated in an adult with an advanced solid tumor such as melanoma, head and neck, liver or kidney cancer. Sequences were derived from CD4+ or CD8+ T cells sorted from blood, sampled in a trial of the OX40 agonist ivuxolimab.

The CDR3 loop is CASSLGSLLNQPQHF. CDR3 DNA sequence: TGTGCCAGTAGTCTCGGATCCTTGCTTAATCAGCCCCAGCATTTT. The chain employs TRBV19 and TRBJ1-5; D gene unclear. Trimming shortened V by 5 bases and J by 4 bases, and 15 bases separated the two germline ends. The CDR3 is 15 residues long. Germline assignment: CDR1 LNHDA and CDR2 SQIVND (reference sequence).